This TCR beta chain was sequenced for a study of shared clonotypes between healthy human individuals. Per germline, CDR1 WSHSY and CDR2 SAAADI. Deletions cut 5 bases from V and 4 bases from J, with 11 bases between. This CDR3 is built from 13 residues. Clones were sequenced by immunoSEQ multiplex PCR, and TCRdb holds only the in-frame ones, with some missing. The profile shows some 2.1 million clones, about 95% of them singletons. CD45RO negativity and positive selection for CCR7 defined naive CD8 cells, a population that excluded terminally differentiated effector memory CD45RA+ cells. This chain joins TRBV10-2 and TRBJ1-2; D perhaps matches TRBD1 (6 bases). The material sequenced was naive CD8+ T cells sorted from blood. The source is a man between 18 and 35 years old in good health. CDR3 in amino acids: CASSLGGAYGYTF. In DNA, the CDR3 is TGCGCCAGCAGTCTTGGGGGGGCCTATGGCTACACCTTC.